Following are 18 T cell receptor beta chains from one sample sequenced in a study of blood T cell repertoires in COVID-19. Using immunoSEQ multiplex PCR, the repertoire was profiled, and TCRdb retains in-frame clones only, with some absent. The sample records about 310,000 clones, roughly 90% being singletons. Sequenced sample: PBMCs or T cells enriched from blood (not recorded which). These receptors all come from a woman in her 30s who had recovered from COVID-19.

The chain carries TRBV5-6 and TRBJ1-6; weak D call: TRBD1 (5 bases). Trimming cost V 0 bases and J 8 bases, with 12 bases left between them. Germline V lookup: CDR1 SGHDT, CDR2 YYEEEE. This CDR3 has 15 residues. CDR3 DNA sequence: TGTGCCAGCAGCTTGGGCGGGGGAACCTATTCACCCCTCCACTTT. Protein sequence: CASSLGGGTYSPLHF.

The chain uses TRBV5-4 and TRBJ2-7; the D is unclear. Trimming shortened V by 5 bases and J by 2 bases, and 14 bases separated the two germline ends. This CDR3 comprises 14 residues. CDR1 is SGHNT and CDR2 is YYREEE in the germline V gene (reference sequence). The CDR3 nucleotides read TGTGCCAGCAGTAGCCCAGTGCCCCCCTACGAGCAGTACTTC. It yields the protein CASSSPVPPYEQYF.

V gene TRBV30 combines with J gene TRBJ1-1; D remains ambiguous. The CDR3 covers 11 residues. V lost 3 bases to trimming and J lost 5 bases, with 7 bases between them. CDR1 is GTSNPN and CDR2 is SVGIG in the germline V gene (reference sequence). The CDR3: CAWREETEAFF. CDR3 DNA sequence: TGTGCCTGGAGGGAGGAGACTGAAGCTTTCTTT.

This clone was observed once. The CDR3 coding sequence is TGTGCCAGCAGCTTACGGGACAGCCTCTACGAGCAGTACTTC. Its translation: CASSLRDSLYEQYF. The chain recombines TRBV13 with TRBJ2-7; 7 bases match TRBD1. The length of the CDR3 is 14 residues. J was trimmed by 3 bases and V by 2 bases; bases with no gene match: 4. CDR1 is PRHDT, CDR2 FYEKMQ, per germline (reference sequence).

The chain has TRBV28 and TRBJ1-5, with D maybe TRBD1 (6 bases). V was clipped by 3 bases and J by 3 bases, with 12 bases between them. CDR1 is MDHEN, CDR2 SYDVKM, per germline. CDR3 length equals 15 residues. The CDR3 sequence: CASSFGQPDNQPQHF. CDR3 in DNA: TGTGCCAGCAGTTTTGGACAGCCTGACAATCAGCCCCAGCATTTT.

V gene TRBV19 combines with J gene TRBJ2-7, with TRBD1 matching 8 bases. The germline gives CDR1 LNHDA, CDR2 SQIVND (reference sequence). J was trimmed by 2 bases and V by 3 bases; bases with no gene match: 6. This CDR3 has 15 amino acids. The DNA of the CDR3 is TGTGCCAGTAGTATCGTACAGGGGGTAGCCTACGAGCAGTACTTC. As protein: CASSIVQGVAYEQYF.

The count of this clone is one. This chain connects TRBV6-2 or TRBV6-3 to TRBJ2-7; 9 positions agree with TRBD1. The germline CDR1 and CDR2 sequences are MNHEY and SVGEGT. This CDR3 spans 17 amino acids. Trimming at V came to 2 bases and at J to 1 base, leaving 9 bases not matched to a gene. The CDR3 DNA reads as TGTGCCAGCAGTTACCCCCGGGACAGGGTACGGTCCTACGAGCAGTACTTC. Its protein product is CASSYPRDRVRSYEQYF.

This clone appeared a single time. V usage is TRBV2 and J usage is TRBJ2-1; D perhaps matches TRBD2 (5 bases). The CDR3 spans 13 residues. Germline V gives CDR1 SNHLY, CDR2 FYNNEI. The V gene lost 6 bases and the J gene lost 1 base, with 7 bases spanning the gap. Written as DNA, the CDR3 is TGTGCCAGCAGACTAGGGTCCTACAATGAGCAGTTCTTC. Translating gives CASRLGSYNEQFF.

CDR3 protein: CASSTGPTRGSPLHF. CDR3 DNA: TGTGCCAGCAGTACAGGCCCAACCCGTGGTTCACCCCTCCACTTT. V and J are TRBV6-5 and TRBJ1-6; perhaps TRBD1 as D (5 bases). V was trimmed by 5 bases and J by 9 bases, leaving 17 bases between them. CDR1 and CDR2 (germline): MNHEY, SVGAGI. The CDR3 loop spans 15 amino acids.

The chain is built from TRBV5-4 and TRBJ2-2; weak D call: TRBD1 (6 bases). The CDR3 extends over 14 amino acids. Trimming shortened V by 2 bases and J by 3 bases, and 8 bases separated the two germline ends. Per germline, CDR1 SGHNT and CDR2 YYREEE (reference sequence). As DNA, the CDR3 is TGTGCCAGCAGCTTAAAGGGGGACACCGGGGAGCTGTTTTTT. This codes for CASSLKGDTGELFF.

The rearrangement links TRBV28 to TRBJ2-7, with unresolved D. V lost 6 bases and J lost 0, with 21 bases in between. This CDR3 has 17 amino acids. Germline lookup yields CDR1 MDHEN and CDR2 SYDVKM. As DNA, the CDR3 is TGTGCCAGCAGAACAGAAACCCAGGCACCGAGCTCCTACGAGCAGTACTTC. Translating gives CASRTETQAPSSYEQYF.

Regarding this clone: This CDR3 is also generated by other DNA sequences in the sample. This rearrangement joins TRBV20-1 to TRBJ2-7, with D unresolved. The CDR3 is 10 residues long. Between the trimmed V and J ends, which lost 6 bases and 4 bases, there was a span of 7 bases. In germline, CDR1 is DFQATT, CDR2 SNEGSKA (reference sequence). The CDR3 nucleotides are TGCAGTGCCTTAATATACGAGCAGTACTTC. Its protein is CSALIYEQYF.

This chain uses TRBV10-3 with TRBJ2-1; TRBD2 is a possible D gene (6 bases). CDR3 length equals 18 residues. The germline V gene has CDR1 ENHRY and CDR2 SYGVKD. V lost 4 bases, J lost 0 bases, and 19 bases lay in between. CDR3 DNA: TGTGCCATCAGTGCTAGGGCGGGGTCTGATCCCTCCTACAATGAGCAGTTCTTC. This encodes CAISARAGSDPSYNEQFF.

This chain joins TRBV7-2 and TRBJ1-6; D gene unclear. The CDR3 consists of 15 residues. In germline, CDR1 is SGHTA, CDR2 FQGNSA. Trimming removed 5 bases from V and 7 bases from J, with 15 bases in between. The CDR3 is CASSAVSVANSPLHF. The CDR3 DNA sequence: TGTGCCAGCAGCGCCGTTTCGGTTGCCAATTCACCCCTCCACTTT.

Many counts were recorded for this clone. The J gene is TRBJ2-1, the V gene TRBV6-1, with unresolved D. The CDR3 consists of 14 residues. Germline CDR1 and CDR2: MNHNS and SASEGT. Trimming removed 2 bases from V and 6 bases from J, with 11 bases in between. The CDR3 loop reads CASSELQEINEQFF. The CDR3 bases are TGTGCCAGCAGTGAATTGCAGGAAATCAATGAGCAGTTCTTC.

This rearrangement joins TRBV7-8 to TRBJ2-1, with D possibly being TRBD2 (5 bases). This CDR3 is 15 amino acids long. The V and J ends lost 4 bases and 8 bases respectively, with 18 bases between them. Germline CDR1 is SGHVS and CDR2 is FQNEAQ. The CDR3 region is CASSSPTRGSDEQFF. CDR3 DNA sequence: TGTGCCAGCAGCTCTCCTACTAGAGGCTCGGATGAGCAGTTCTTC.

CDR3 sequence (DNA): TGTGCCAGCAGCGTAGGCAGCTCGGGTTCACCCCTCCACTTT. As protein: CASSVGSSGSPLHF. The rearrangement joins TRBV9 to TRBJ1-6, with unresolved D. CDR3 length equals 14 residues. V dropped 0 bases and J dropped 9 bases, with 10 bases sitting between them. The germline V gene encodes CDR1 SGDLS and CDR2 YYNGEE.

V is TRBV21-1 and J is TRBJ2-3; the table's D call TRBD2 went unverified against the DNA. TRBV21-1 is a listed pseudogene. The CDR3 is made up of 18 amino acids. CDR3 residues: CASSKAGLAGSYTDTQYF. As DNA, the CDR3 is TGTGCCAGCAGCAAAGCGGGACTAGCGGGATCCTACACAGATACGCAGTATTTT.